This T cell receptor beta chain is from a study of blood T cells in healthy people across ages. Each donor supplied approximately 10 milliliters of peripheral blood. About this clonotype: The antigen remains unidentified. The junction differs from germline at one of its ends, possibly a read error.

CDR1 LGHDT and CDR2 YNNKEL come from the germline V gene (reference sequence). The CDR3 spans 14 residues. The study's findings and limits: There were more naive CD4+ cells and higher diversity in long-lived donors than in aged donors. Observed TCR beta diversity per million T cells went down as age went up. This fall followed a roughly linear course with age.

Primed by a sample-barcoded 5' primer and a J-beta primer mix, a second PCR proceeded for 7 to 11 cycles. Per-sample output comprised a minimum of 2.5 million paired-end reads containing CDR3. TCRdb recomputed calls from the 5' RACE reads with MiXCR, one row per CDR3 protein. The sample comprises more than 1 million distinct CDR3 sequences, 40% to 55% of which are singletons, and 18% rests with the top ten. The rearrangement links TRBV3-1 to TRBJ2-7, with 7 bases lining up with TRBD2. This clonotype was sampled from a woman aged 60 to 75 in good health. Sequenced: blood. The CDR3 spells CGSSRASGSYEQYF. CDR3 sequence (DNA): TGTGGCAGCAGCCGGGCTAGCGGCTCCTACGAGCAGTACTTC.